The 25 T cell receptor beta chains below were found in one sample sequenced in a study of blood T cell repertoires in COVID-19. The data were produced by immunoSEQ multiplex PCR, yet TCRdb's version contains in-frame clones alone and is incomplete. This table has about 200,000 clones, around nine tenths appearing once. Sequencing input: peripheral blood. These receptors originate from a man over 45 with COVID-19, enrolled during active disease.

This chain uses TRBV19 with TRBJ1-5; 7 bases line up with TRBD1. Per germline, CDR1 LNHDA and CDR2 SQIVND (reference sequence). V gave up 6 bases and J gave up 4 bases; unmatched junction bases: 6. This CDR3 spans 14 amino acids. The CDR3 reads CASRLGTVNQPQHF. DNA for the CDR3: TGTGCCAGTAGGTTAGGGACAGTGAATCAGCCCCAGCATTTT.

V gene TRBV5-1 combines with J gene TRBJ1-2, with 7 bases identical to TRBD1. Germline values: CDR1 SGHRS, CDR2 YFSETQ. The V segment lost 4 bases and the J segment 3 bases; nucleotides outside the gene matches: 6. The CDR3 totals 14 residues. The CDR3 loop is CASSGGDRDYGYTF. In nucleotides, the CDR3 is TGCGCCAGCAGCGGAGGAGACAGGGACTATGGCTACACCTTC.

The CDR3 DNA is TGTGCCAGCAGGCGGGATCCCGGTCCCGGAAACACCATATATTTT. Encoded protein: CASRRDPGPGNTIYF. The chain joins TRBV2 to TRBJ1-3; no firm D call. The germline V gene has CDR1 SNHLY and CDR2 FYNNEI. Trimming left V 6 bases short and J 4 bases short, with 16 bases between. This CDR3 region has 15 residues.

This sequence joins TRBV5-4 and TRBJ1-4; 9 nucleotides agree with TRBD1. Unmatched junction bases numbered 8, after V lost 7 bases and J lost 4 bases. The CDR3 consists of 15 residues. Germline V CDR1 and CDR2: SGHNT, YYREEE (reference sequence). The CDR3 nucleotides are TGTGCCAGCGGTAGGACAGGGGAGGGTAATGAAAAACTGTTTTTT. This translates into CASGRTGEGNEKLFF.

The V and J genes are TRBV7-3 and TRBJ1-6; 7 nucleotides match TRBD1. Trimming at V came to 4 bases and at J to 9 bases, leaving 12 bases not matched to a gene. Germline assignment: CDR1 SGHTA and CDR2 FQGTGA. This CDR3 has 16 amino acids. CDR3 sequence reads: CASSSGGPRTGSPLHF. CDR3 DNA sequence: TGTGCCAGCAGCTCAGGGGGGCCAAGGACCGGTTCACCCCTCCACTTT.

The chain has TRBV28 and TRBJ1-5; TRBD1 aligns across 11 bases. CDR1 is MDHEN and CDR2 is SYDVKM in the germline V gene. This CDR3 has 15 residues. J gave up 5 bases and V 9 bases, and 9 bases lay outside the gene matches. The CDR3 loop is CASWTGGGFDQPQHF. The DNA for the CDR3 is TGTGCCAGTTGGACAGGGGGCGGGTTTGATCAGCCCCAGCATTTT.

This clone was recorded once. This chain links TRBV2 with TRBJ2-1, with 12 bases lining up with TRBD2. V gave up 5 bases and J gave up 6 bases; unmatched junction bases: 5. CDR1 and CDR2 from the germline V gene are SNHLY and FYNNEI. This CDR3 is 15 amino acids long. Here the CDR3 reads CASSLLAGGGNEQFF. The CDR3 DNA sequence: TGTGCCAGCAGTTTACTAGCGGGAGGAGGCAATGAGCAGTTCTTC.

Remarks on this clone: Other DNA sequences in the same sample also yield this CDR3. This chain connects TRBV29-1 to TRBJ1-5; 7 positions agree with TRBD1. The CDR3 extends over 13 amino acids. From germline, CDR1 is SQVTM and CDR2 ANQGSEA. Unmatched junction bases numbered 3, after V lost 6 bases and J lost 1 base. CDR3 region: CSVAGGSNQPQHF. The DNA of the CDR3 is TGCAGCGTCGCAGGGGGGAGCAATCAGCCCCAGCATTTT.

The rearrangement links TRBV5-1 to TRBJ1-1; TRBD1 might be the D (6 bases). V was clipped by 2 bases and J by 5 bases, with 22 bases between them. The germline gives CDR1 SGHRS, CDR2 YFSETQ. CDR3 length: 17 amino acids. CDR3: CASSFPPRPGADTEAFF. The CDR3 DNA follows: TGCGCCAGCAGCTTCCCCCCCCGGCCAGGGGCAGATACTGAAGCTTTCTTT.

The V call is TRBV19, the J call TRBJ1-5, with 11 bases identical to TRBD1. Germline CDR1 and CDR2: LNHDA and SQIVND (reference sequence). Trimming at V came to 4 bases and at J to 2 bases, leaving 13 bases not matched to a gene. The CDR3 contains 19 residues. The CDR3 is CASSTRTGGAWVGNQPQHF. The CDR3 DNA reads TGTGCCAGTAGTACTCGGACAGGGGGCGCCTGGGTAGGCAATCAGCCCCAGCATTTT. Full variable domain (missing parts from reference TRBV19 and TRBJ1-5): DGGITQSPKYLFRKEGQNVTLSCEQNLNHDAMYWYRQDPGQGLRLIYYSQIVNDFQKGDIAEGYSVSREKKESFPLTVTSAQKNPTAFYLCASSTRTGGAWVGNQPQHFGDGTRLSIL.

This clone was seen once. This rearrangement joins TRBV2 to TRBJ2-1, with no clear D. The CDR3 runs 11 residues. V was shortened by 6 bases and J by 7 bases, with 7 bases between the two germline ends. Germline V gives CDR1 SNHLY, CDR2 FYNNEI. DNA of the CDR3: TGTGCCAGCAGGCCAGATAATGAGCAGTTCTTC. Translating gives CASRPDNEQFF.

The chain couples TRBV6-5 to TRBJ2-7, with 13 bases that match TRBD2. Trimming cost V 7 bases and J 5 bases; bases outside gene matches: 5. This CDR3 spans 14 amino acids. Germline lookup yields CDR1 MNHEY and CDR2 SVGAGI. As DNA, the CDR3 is TGTGCCAGCATTTGGACTAGCGGGAGCGACGAGCAGTACTTC. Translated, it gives CASIWTSGSDEQYF.

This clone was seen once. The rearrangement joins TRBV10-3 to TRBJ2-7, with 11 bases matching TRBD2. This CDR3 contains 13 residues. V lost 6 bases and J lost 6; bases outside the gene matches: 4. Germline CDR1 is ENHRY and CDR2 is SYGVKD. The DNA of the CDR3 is TGTGCCATCAGACTAGCGGGAGAGGGCGAGCAGTACTTC. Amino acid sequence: CAIRLAGEGEQYF.

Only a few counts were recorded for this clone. The CDR3 here is CASSLGFGTSTTEQYF. In DNA, the CDR3 is TGTGCCAGCAGCTTAGGGTTTGGGACTAGCACTACCGAGCAGTACTTC. The rearrangement joins TRBV11-1 to TRBJ2-7; 9 positions match TRBD2. In germline, CDR1 is SGHAT, CDR2 FQDESV (reference sequence). J was trimmed by 6 bases and V by 1 base; bases with no gene match: 10. The CDR3 length is 16 residues.

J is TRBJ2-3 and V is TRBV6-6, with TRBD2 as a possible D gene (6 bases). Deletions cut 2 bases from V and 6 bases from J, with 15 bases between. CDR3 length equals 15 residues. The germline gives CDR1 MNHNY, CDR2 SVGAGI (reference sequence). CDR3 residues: CASSYDGPLADTQYF. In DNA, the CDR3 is TGTGCCAGCAGTTACGACGGCCCCCTAGCGGATACGCAGTATTTT.

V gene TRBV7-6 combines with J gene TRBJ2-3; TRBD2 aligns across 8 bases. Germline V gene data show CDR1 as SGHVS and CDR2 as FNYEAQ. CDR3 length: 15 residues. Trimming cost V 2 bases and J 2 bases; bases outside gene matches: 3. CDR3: CASSLRAGVTDTQYF. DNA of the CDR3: TGTGCCAGCAGCTTACGAGCGGGGGTCACAGATACGCAGTATTTT.

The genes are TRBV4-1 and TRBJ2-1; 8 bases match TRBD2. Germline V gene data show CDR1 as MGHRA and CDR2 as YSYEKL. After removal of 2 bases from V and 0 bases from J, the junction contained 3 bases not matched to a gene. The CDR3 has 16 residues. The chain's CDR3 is CASSQNSGDSYNEQFF. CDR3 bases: TGCGCCAGCAGCCAAAATAGCGGGGACTCCTACAATGAGCAGTTCTTC.

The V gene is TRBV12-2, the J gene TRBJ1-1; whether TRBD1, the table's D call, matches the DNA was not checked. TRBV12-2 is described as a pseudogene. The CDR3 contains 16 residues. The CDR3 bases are TGTGCAAGTCGCTTGGCCGGGACAGGTAAGAACACTGAAGCTTTCTTT. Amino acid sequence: CASRLAGTGKNTEAFF.

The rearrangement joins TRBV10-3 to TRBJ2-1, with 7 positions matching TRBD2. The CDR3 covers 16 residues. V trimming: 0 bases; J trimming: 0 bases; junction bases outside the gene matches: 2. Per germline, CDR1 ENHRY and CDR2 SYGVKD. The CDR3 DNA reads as TGTGCCATCAGTGAGTCGGGAGGGAGCTCCTACAATGAGCAGTTCTTC. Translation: CAISESGGSSYNEQFF.

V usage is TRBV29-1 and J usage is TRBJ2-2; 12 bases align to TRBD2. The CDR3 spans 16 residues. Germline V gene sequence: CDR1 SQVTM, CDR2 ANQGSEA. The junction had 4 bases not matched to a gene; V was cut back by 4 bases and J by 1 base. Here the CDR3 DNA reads TGCAGCGTTGTACTAGCGGGAGGCGGGAACACCGGGGAGCTGTTTTTT. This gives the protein CSVVLAGGGNTGELFF.

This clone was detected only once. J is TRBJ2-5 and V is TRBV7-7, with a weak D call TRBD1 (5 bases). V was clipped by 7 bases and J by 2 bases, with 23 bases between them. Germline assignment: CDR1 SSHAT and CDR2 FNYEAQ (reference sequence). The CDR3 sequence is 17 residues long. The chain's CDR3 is CASNRLRVLQGQETQYF. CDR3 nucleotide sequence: TGTGCCAGCAACCGATTAAGAGTTCTCCAGGGTCAAGAGACCCAGTACTTC.

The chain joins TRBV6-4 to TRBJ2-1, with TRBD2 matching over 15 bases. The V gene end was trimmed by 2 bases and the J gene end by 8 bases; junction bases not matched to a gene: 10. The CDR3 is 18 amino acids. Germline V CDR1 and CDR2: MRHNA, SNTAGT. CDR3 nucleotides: TGTGCCAGCAGTGACAATCTCGGACTAGCGGGGGGGCTTCATGAGCAGTTCTTC. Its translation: CASSDNLGLAGGLHEQFF.

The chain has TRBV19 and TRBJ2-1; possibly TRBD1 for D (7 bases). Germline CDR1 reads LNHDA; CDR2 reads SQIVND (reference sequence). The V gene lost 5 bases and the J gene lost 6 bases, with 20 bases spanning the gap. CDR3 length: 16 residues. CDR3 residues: CASSGGGGRPRNEQFF. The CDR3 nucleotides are TGTGCCAGTAGTGGAGGGGGCGGAAGGCCCCGCAATGAGCAGTTCTTC.

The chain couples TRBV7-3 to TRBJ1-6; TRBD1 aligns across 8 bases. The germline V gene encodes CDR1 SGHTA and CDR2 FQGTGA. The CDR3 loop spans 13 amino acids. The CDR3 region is CVVKTGENSPLHF. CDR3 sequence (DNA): TGTGTTGTCAAGACAGGGGAAAATTCACCCCTCCACTTT. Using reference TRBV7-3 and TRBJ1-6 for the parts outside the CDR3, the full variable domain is GAGVSQTPSNKVTEKGKYVELRCDPISGHTALYWYRQSLGQGPEFLIYFQGTGAADDSGLPNDRFFAVRPEGSVSTLKIQRTERGDSAVYLCVVKTGENSPLHFGNGTRLTVT.

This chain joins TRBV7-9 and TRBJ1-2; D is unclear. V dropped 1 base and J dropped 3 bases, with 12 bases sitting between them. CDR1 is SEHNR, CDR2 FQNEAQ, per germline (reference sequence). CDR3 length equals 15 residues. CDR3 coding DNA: TGTGCCAGCAGCTTAGGATCAGCGTCCGACTATGGCTACACCTTC. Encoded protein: CASSLGSASDYGYTF. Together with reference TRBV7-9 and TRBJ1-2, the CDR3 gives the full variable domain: DTGVSQNPRHKITKRGQNVTFRCDPISEHNRLYWYRQTLGQGPEFLTYFQNEAQLEKSRLLSDRFSAERPKGSFSTLEIQRTEQGDSAMYLCASSLGSASDYGYTFGSGTRLTVV.